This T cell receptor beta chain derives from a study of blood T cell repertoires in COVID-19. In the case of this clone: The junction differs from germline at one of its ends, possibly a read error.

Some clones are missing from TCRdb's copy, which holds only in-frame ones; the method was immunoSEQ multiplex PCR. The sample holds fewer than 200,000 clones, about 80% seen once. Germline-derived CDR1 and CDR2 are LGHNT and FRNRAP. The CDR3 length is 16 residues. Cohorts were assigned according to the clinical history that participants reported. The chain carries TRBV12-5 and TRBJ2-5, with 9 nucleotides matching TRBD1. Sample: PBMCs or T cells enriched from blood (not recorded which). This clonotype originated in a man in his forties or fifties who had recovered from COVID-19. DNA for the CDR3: TGTGCTAGTCGGGACAGGGCAACACCAAATCAAGGGACCCAGTACTTC. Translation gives CASRDRATPNQGTQYF.